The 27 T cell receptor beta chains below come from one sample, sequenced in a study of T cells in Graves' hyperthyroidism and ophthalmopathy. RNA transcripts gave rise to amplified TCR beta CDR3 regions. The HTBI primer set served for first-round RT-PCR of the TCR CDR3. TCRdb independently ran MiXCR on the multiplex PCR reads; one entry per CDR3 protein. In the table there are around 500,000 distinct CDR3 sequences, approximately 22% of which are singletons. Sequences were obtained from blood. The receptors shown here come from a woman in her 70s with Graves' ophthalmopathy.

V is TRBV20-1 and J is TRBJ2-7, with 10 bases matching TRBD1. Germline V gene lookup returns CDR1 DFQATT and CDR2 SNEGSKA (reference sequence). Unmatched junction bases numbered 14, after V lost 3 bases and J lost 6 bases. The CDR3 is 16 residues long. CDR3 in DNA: TGCAGTGCTAGCTTAACCGGGACAGGGGCAGAGGGCGAGCAGTACTTC. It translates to CSASLTGTGAEGEQYF.

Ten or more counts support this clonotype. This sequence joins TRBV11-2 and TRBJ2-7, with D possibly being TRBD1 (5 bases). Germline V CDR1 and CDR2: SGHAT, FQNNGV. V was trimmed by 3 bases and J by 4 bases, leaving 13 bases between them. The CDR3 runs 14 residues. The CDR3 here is CASSLVRAPYEQYF. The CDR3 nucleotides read TGTGCCAGCAGCTTGGTCAGGGCCCCGTACGAGCAGTACTTC.

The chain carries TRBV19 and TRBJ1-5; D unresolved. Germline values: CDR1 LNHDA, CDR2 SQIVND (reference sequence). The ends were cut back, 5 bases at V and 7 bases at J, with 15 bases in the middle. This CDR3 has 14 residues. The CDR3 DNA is TGTGCCAGTAGTCCCCGTGGAGGGAAACAGCCCCAGCATTTT. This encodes CASSPRGGKQPQHF.

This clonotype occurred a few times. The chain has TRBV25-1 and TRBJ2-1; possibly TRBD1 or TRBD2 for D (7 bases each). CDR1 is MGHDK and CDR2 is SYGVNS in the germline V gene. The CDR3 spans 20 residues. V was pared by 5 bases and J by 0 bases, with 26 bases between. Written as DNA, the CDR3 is TGTGCCAGCAGTCTTTTTAGGGGGCTAGCGGATGTTAGCTCCTACAATGAGCAGTTCTTC. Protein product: CASSLFRGLADVSSYNEQFF.

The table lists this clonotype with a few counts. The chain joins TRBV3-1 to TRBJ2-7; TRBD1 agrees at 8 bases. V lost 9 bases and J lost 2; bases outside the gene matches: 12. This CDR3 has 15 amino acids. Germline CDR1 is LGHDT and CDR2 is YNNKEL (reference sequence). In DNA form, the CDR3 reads TGTGCCAGTCGATCACAGGGGGTCGGGACCTACGAGCAGTACTTC. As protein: CASRSQGVGTYEQYF.

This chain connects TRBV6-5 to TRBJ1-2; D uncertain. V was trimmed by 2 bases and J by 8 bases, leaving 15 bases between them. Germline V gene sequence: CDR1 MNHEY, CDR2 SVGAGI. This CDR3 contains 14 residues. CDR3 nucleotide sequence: TGTGCCAGCAGTTACGCGGGGTCCGGCTTCGGCTACACCTTC. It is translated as CASSYAGSGFGYTF.

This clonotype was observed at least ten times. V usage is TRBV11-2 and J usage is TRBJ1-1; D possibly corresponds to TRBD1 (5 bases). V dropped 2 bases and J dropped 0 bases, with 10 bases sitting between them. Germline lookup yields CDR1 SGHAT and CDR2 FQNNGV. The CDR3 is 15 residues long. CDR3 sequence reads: CASSLRQRVNTEAFF. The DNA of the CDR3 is TGTGCCAGCAGCTTAAGACAGAGAGTGAACACTGAAGCTTTCTTT.

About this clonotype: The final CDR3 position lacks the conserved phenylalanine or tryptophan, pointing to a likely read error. The CDR3 DNA reads TGTGCCATCAGTGCTGGCAGGGGAGAGGCTGAAGCTTTCCTT. This translates into CAISAGRGEAEAFL. The chain carries TRBV10-3 and TRBJ1-1, with D perhaps TRBD1 (6 bases). V lost 4 bases and J 6 bases, leaving 15 bases between the germline ends. Germline V gives CDR1 ENHRY, CDR2 SYGVKD. The CDR3 spans 14 residues.

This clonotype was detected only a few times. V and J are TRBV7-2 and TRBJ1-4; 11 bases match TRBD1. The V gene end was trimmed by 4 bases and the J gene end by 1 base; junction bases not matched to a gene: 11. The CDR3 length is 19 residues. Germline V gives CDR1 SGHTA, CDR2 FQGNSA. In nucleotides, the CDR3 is TGTGCCAGCAGCTCAAGAACGGGACAGGGGGATTTAACTAATGAAAAACTGTTTTTT. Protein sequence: CASSSRTGQGDLTNEKLFF. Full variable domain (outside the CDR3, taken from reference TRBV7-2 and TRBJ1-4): GAGVSQSPSNKVTEKGKDVELRCDPISGHTALYWYRQSLGQGLEFLIYFQGNSAPDKSGLPSDRFSAERTGGSVSTLTIQRTQQEDSAVYLCASSSRTGQGDLTNEKLFFGSGTQLSVL.

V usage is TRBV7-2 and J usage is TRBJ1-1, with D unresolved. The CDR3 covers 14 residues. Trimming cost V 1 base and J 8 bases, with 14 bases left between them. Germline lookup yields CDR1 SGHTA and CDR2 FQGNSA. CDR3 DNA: TGTGCCAGCAGCTTAGGGGGAAAAACTGGAGAAGCTTTCTTT. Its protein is CASSLGGKTGEAFF. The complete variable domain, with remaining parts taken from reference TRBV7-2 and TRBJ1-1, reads GAGVSQSPSNKVTEKGKDVELRCDPISGHTALYWYRQSLGQGLEFLIYFQGNSAPDKSGLPSDRFSAERTGGSVSTLTIQRTQQEDSAVYLCASSLGGKTGEAFFGQGTRLTVV.

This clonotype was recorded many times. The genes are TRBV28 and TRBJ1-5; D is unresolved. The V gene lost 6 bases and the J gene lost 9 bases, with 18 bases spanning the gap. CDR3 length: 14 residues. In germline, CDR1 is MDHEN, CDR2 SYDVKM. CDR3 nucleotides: TGTGCCAGCAGCTCGCTGCCGGTCATTTCGCCCCAGCATTTT. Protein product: CASSSLPVISPQHF.

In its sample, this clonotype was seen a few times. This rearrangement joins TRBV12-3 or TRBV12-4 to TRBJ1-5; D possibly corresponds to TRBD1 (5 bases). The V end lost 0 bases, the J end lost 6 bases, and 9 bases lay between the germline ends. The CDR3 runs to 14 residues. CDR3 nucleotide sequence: TGTGCCAGCAGTTTAGCTGGGGGGTTTCAGCCCCAGCATTTT. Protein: CASSLAGGFQPQHF.

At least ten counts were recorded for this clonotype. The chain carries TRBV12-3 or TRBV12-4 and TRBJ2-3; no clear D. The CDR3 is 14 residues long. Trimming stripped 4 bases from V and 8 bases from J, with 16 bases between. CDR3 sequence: CASSSTRAQVTQYF. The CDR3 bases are TGTGCCAGCAGTTCCACCCGGGCCCAGGTTACGCAGTATTTT.

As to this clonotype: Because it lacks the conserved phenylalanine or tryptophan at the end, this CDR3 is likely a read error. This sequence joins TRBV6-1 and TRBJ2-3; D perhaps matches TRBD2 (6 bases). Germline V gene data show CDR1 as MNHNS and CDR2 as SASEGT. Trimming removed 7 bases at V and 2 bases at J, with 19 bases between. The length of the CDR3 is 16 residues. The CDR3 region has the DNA TGTGCCAGCAAAATCTTAGCGGAAAACCCCACAGATACGCAGTATCTT. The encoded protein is CASKILAENPTDTQYL.

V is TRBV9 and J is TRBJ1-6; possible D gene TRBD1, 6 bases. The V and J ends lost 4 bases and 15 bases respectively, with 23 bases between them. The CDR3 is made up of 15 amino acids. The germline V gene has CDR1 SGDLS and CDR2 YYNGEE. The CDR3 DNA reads TGTGCCAGCAGCCCCAGGGGACCGCAACAGGGAGACCTCCACTTT. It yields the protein CASSPRGPQQGDLHF. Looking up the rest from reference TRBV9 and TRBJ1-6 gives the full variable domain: DSGVTQTPKHLITATGQRVTLRCSPRSGDLSVYWYQQSLDQGLQFLIQYYNGEERAKGNILERFSAQQFPDLHSELNLSSLELGDSALYFCASSPRGPQQGDLHFGNGTRLTVT.

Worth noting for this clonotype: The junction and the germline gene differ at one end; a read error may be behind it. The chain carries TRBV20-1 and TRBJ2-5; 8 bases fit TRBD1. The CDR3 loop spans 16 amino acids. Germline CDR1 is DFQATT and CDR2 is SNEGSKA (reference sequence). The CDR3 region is CSARDFRQGRQEAQYF. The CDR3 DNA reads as TGCAGTGCTAGAGATTTTCGACAGGGGCGCCAAGAGGCCCAGTACTTC.

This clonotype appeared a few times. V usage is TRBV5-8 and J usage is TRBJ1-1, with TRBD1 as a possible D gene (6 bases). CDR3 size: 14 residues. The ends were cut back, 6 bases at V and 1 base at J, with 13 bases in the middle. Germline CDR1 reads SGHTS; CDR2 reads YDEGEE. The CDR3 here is CASTPGQPNTEAFF. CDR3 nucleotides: TGTGCCAGCACCCCAGGACAGCCGAACACTGAAGCTTTCTTT.

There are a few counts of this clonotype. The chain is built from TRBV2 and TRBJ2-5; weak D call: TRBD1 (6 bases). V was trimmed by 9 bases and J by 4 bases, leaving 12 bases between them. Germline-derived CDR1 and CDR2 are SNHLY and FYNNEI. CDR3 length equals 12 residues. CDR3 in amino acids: CASKGVGETQYF. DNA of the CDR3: TGTGCCAGTAAGGGGGTGGGAGAGACCCAGTACTTC.

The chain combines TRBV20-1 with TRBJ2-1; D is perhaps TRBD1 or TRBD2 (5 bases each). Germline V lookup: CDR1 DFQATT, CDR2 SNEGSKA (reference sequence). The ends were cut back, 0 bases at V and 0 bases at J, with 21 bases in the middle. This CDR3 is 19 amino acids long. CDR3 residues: CSARDDGRLGESSYNEQFF. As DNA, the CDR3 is TGCAGTGCTAGAGATGACGGTAGGTTAGGGGAGAGCTCCTACAATGAGCAGTTCTTC.

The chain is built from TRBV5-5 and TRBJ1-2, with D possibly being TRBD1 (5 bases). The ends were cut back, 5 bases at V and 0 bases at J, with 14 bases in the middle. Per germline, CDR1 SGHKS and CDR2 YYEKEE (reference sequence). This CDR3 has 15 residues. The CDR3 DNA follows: TGTGCCAGCAGACGGGACGGGGCCGCTAACTATGGCTACACCTTC. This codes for CASRRDGAANYGYTF.

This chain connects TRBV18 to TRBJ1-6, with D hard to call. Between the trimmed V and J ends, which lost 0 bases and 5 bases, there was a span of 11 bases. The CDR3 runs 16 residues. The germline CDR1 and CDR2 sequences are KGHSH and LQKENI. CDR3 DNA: TGTGCCAGCTCACCACCGAATATCGGGAATAATTCACCCCTCCACTTT. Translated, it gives CASSPPNIGNNSPLHF.

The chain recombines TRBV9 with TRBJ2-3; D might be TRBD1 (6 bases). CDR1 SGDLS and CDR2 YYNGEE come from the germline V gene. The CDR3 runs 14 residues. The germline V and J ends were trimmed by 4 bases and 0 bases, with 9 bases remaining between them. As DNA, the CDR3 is TGTGCCAGCAGCCGGGACACCAGCACAGATACGCAGTATTTT. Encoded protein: CASSRDTSTDTQYF. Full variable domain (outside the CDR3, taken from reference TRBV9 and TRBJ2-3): DSGVTQTPKHLITATGQRVTLRCSPRSGDLSVYWYQQSLDQGLQFLIQYYNGEERAKGNILERFSAQQFPDLHSELNLSSLELGDSALYFCASSRDTSTDTQYFGPGTRLTVL.

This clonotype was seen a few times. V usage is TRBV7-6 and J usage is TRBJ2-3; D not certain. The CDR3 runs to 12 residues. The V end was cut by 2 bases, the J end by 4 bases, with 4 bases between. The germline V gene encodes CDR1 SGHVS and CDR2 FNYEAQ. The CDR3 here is CASSLYPDTQYF. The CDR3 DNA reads TGTGCCAGCAGCTTATACCCAGATACGCAGTATTTT.

This CDR3 reads CASSPRGMGSYNEQFF. CDR3 DNA: TGTGCCAGCAGCCCTAGAGGTATGGGCTCCTACAATGAGCAGTTCTTC. The chain is built from TRBV7-3 and TRBJ2-1; D ambiguous. This CDR3 has 16 amino acids. Trimming shortened V by 5 bases and J by 0 bases, and 14 bases separated the two germline ends. CDR1 and CDR2 (germline): SGHTA, FQGTGA.

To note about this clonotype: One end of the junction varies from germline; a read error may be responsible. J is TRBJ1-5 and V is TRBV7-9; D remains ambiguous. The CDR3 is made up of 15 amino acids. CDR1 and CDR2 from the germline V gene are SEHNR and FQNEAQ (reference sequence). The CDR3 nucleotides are TGCGCCAGCAGCCAAAGAATGCAGAGCAATCAGCCCCAGCATTTT. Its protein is CASSQRMQSNQPQHF. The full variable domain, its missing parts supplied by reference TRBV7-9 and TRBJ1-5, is DTGVSQNPRHKITKRGQNVTFRCDPISEHNRLYWYRQTLGQGPEFLTYFQNEAQLEKSRLLSDRFSAERPKGSFSTLEIQRTEQGDSAMYLCASSQRMQSNQPQHFGDGTRLSIL.

This CDR3 is CASSGSGTSYEQYF. The CDR3 DNA reads TGTGCCAGCAGCGGTAGCGGTACCTCCTACGAGCAGTACTTC. The chain employs TRBV12-3 or TRBV12-4 and TRBJ2-7, with D maybe TRBD2 (6 bases). The germline V and J ends were trimmed by 6 bases and 0 bases, with 12 bases remaining between them. This CDR3 spans 14 amino acids.

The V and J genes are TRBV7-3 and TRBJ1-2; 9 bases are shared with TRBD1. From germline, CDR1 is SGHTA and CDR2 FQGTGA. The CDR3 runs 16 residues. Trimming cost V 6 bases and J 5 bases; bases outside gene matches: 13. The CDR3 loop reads CASSLYGQGTQYGYTF. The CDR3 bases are TGTGCCAGCAGTTTATACGGACAGGGGACGCAATATGGCTACACCTTC.